The rows below give T cell receptor beta chains drawn from one sample of a study of a mutant IDH1 vaccine in newly diagnosed glioma. TCRdb's table, derived via immunoSEQ multiplex PCR, lists solely in-frame clones and lacks some. This sample yields about 56,000 clones, of which around 87% are seen a single time; about 1.5% belongs to the top ten. For these receptors, no antigen is known. The source material was PBMCs, sampled from a glioma patient whose treatment included an IDH1 peptide vaccine. The receptors were gathered from a middle-aged man with glioma. The CDR3 runs from the conserved cysteine through the conserved F or W. Fields, in order: D gene, V gene, J gene, clone size, CDR3 protein, CDR3 DNA. A D gene is named only where the DNA matches it firmly. Clone sizes are given selectively: once, few, many, or a class where the clone is expanded.

.	TRBV11-2	TRBJ2-5	.	CASSLGREETQYF	TGTGCCAGCAGTCTCGGTAGGGAGGAGACCCAGTACTTC
TRBD2	TRBV25-1	TRBJ2-1	.	CASSRLAAYNEQFF	TGTGCCAGCAGTAGACTAGCGGCCTACAATGAGCAGTTCTTC
.	TRBV5-1	TRBJ1-5	.	CASRVGPLLNQPQHF	TGCGCCAGCAGGGTTGGACCGCTCCTTAATCAGCCCCAGCATTTT
TRBD1	TRBV6-1	TRBJ2-7	.	CASSDPMDRESSYEQYF	TGTGCCAGCAGTGATCCCATGGACAGGGAGAGCTCCTACGAGCAGTACTTC
TRBD2	TRBV5-8	TRBJ2-2	.	CASSAGTSGYTGELFF	TGTGCCAGCAGCGCTGGGACTAGCGGATACACCGGGGAGCTGTTTTTT
TRBD1	TRBV11-2	TRBJ1-1	.	CASSLNRGQGEAFF	TGTGCCAGCAGCTTAAACAGGGGGCAGGGTGAAGCTTTCTTT
.	TRBV11-2	TRBJ2-3	few	CASSARRESADTQYF	TGTGCCAGCAGCGCTAGGAGGGAGTCAGCAGATACGCAGTATTTT
.	TRBV10-3	TRBJ2-7	.	CAIMNGYEQYF	TGTGCCATCATGAACGGGTACGAGCAGTACTTC
.	TRBV27	TRBJ2-1	.	CASSFLAPNEQFF	TGTGCCAGCAGTTTCCTAGCGCCCAATGAGCAGTTCTTC
.	TRBV7-3	TRBJ1-1	.	CASSLAPGSSAEAFF	TGTGCCAGCAGCTTAGCCCCCGGTTCTTCTGCTGAAGCTTTCTTT
TRBD1	TRBV6-5	TRBJ1-5	once	CASSRTGGRQPQHF	TGTGCCAGCAGCCGGACAGGGGGCCGCCAGCCCCAGCATTTT
TRBD1	TRBV7-3	TRBJ1-1	.	CASSLQGATEAFF	TGTGCCAGCAGCTTACAGGGGGCCACTGAAGCTTTCTTT
.	TRBV6-5	TRBJ2-7	.	CASSYGLAYEQYF	TGTGCCAGCAGTTACGGACTGGCCTACGAGCAGTACTTC
TRBD2	TRBV4-1	TRBJ2-1	.	CASSQDRTSGAYNEQFF	TGCGCCAGCAGCCAAGATCGGACTAGCGGGGCCTACAATGAGCAGTTCTTC
.	TRBV5-4	TRBJ2-3	.	CASSLAPPTDTQYF	TGTGCCAGCAGCTTGGCCCCGCCCACAGATACGCAGTATTTT
TRBD1	TRBV6-5	TRBJ2-7	.	CASGWGQGVYEQYF	TGTGCCAGCGGCTGGGGACAGGGGGTCTACGAGCAGTACTTC
.	TRBV7-2	TRBJ2-1	.	CASSLRSGNRNEQFF	TGTGCCAGCAGCCTTCGGAGCGGAAATAGGAATGAGCAGTTCTTC
.	TRBV6-1	TRBJ2-5	.	CASISTRGSETQYF	TGTGCCAGCATTTCGACTAGGGGAAGCGAGACCCAGTACTTC
.	TRBV25-1	TRBJ1-3	.	CASSDWGRQSSGNTIYF	TGTGCCAGCAGTGATTGGGGGCGACAGAGCTCTGGAAACACCATATATTTT
.	TRBV23-1	TRBJ2-7	.	CASSQYPSFGPPLYEQYF	TGCGCCAGCAGTCAATACCCCTCCTTTGGGCCTCCCCTTTACGAGCAGTACTTC
.	TRBV23-1	TRBJ1-5	.	CASVRENQPQHF	TGCGCCAGCGTCAGGGAAAATCAGCCCCAGCATTTT
TRBD1	TRBV19	TRBJ1-5	.	CASGQGHNQPQHF	TGTGCCAGCGGACAGGGCCACAATCAGCCCCAGCATTTT
TRBD2	TRBV19	TRBJ2-1	.	CASSISGGPYNEQFF	TGTGCCAGTAGTATATCGGGAGGGCCATACAATGAGCAGTTCTTC
TRBD1	TRBV4-1	TRBJ2-7	.	CASSQPTAGTVNYEQYF	TGCGCCAGCAGCCAACCTACCGCCGGGACAGTGAACTACGAGCAGTACTTC
.	TRBV15	TRBJ2-5	.	CATSRGGSQETQYF	TGTGCCACCAGCAGAGGCGGCAGCCAAGAGACCCAGTACTTC
.	TRBV6-6	TRBJ1-4	.	CASSYLDRNEKLFF	TGTGCCAGCAGTTATTTGGACCGTAATGAAAAACTGTTTTTT
TRBD2	TRBV18	TRBJ2-5	.	CASSPRAGGPETQYF	TGTGCCAGCTCACCTCGAGCGGGAGGGCCGGAGACCCAGTACTTC
.	TRBV13	TRBJ1-1	.	CATRMNTEAFF	TGTGCCACCCGCATGAACACTGAAGCTTTCTTT
TRBD2	TRBV11-3	TRBJ2-2	.	CASSGGLAGGSGELFF	TGTGCCAGCAGCGGCGGACTAGCGGGAGGATCGGGGGAGCTGTTTTTT
TRBD1	TRBV27	TRBJ2-5	.	CASIRRYRGTGEQYF	TGTGCCAGCATTCGGCGGTACAGGGGGACGGGAGAGCAGTACTTC
.	TRBV7-9	TRBJ1-5	.	CASSFSQRPQHF	TGTGCCAGCAGCTTCTCTCAACGGCCCCAGCATTTT
TRBD2	TRBV7-2	TRBJ2-3	.	CATRTSPGVGNTQYF	TGTGCCACCAGGACTAGCCCTGGGGTTGGGAATACGCAGTATTTT
.	TRBV7-9	TRBJ1-5	.	CASSTGGSNQPQHF	TGTGCCAGCAGCACGGGGGGTAGCAATCAGCCCCAGCATTTT
TRBD1	TRBV10-3	TRBJ2-7	.	CAISLTGAAGTDEQYF	TGTGCCATCAGTTTGACAGGGGCCGCCGGGACCGACGAGCAGTACTTC
.	TRBV19	TRBJ1-1	.	CASIGWGNTEAFF	TGTGCCAGTATCGGGTGGGGAAACACTGAAGCTTTCTTT
.	TRBV6-5	TRBJ1-2	.	CASSDWEVYTF	TGTGCCAGCAGTGATTGGGAAGTCTACACCTTC
.	TRBV6-5	TRBJ2-5	.	CASSYSNQETQYF	TGTGCCAGCAGTTACTCAAACCAAGAGACCCAGTACTTC
TRBD2	TRBV19	TRBJ2-1	.	CASSGTSVPSYNEQFF	TGTGCCAGTAGCGGGACTAGCGTCCCCTCCTACAATGAGCAGTTCTTC
TRBD1	TRBV27	TRBJ1-2	.	CASSLRDSYGYTF	TGTGCCAGCAGTTTGCGGGACAGCTATGGCTACACCTTC
TRBD2	TRBV27	TRBJ2-2	.	CASGTSGSNTGELFF	TGTGCCAGCGGGACTAGCGGGAGTAACACCGGGGAGCTGTTTTTT
.	TRBV25-1	TRBJ1-4	.	CASRETASSPEKLFF	TGTGCCAGCAGGGAGACAGCATCGTCACCCGAAAAACTGTTTTTT
.	TRBV20-1	TRBJ2-1	.	CSARAYNEQFF	TGCAGTGCTAGGGCCTACAATGAGCAGTTCTTC
.	TRBV19	TRBJ2-6	.	CASSSITSISGANVLTF	TGTGCCAGTAGTAGTATAACTAGTATCTCTGGGGCCAACGTCCTGACTTTC
.	TRBV13	TRBJ1-1	once	CASSKTVNTEAFF	TGTGCCAGCAGCAAGACAGTGAACACTGAAGCTTTCTTT
.	TRBV6-1	TRBJ1-2	.	CASSEIPTGYTF	TGTGCCAGCAGTGAAATCCCCACAGGCTACACCTTC
.	TRBV5-1	TRBJ2-7	.	CASSPRGGGGQASYEQYF	TGCGCCAGCAGCCCCAGGGGAGGCGGGGGACAGGCCTCCTACGAGCAGTACTTC
TRBD2	TRBV29-1	TRBJ2-7	.	CSVEEASGNEQYF	TGCAGCGTTGAAGAGGCTAGCGGGAACGAGCAGTACTTC
.	TRBV10-3	TRBJ2-3	once	CAIRRSGDADTQYF	TGTGCCATCAGACGCAGCGGAGATGCAGATACGCAGTATTTT
.	TRBV4-1	TRBJ2-5	medium-sized	CASSLGVSRGGGETQYF	TGCGCCAGCAGCCTAGGGGTTAGCAGGGGAGGTGGGGAGACCCAGTACTTC
.	TRBV7-9	TRBJ1-5	.	CASSLGQSYQPQHF	TGTGCCAGCAGCTTAGGGCAGTCTTATCAACCCCAGCATTTT
TRBD1	TRBV19	TRBJ1-2	few	CASRSRQGTYGYTF	TGTGCCAGTAGATCCCGACAGGGAACCTATGGCTACACCTTC
.	TRBV9	TRBJ2-7	.	CASSVASGVAYEQYF	TGTGCCAGCAGCGTAGCATCCGGGGTAGCCTACGAGCAGTACTTC